This TCR beta chain was profiled in a study of cytomegalovirus exposure and HLA in healthy donors. Per the germline V gene, CDR1 is MNHNS and CDR2 is SASEGT. J gave up 9 bases and V 5 bases, and 9 bases lay outside the gene matches. The CDR3 has 15 residues. The PCR had 60 Vbeta and 13 Jbeta primers. Assay used: immunoSEQ multiplex PCR; TCRdb lists only in-frame clones, some missing. The sample consists of 150,000 to 200,000 clones, 80% of them appearing once. Sequencing was carried out using PBMCs. V usage is TRBV6-1 and J usage is TRBJ2-1; 11 nucleotides match TRBD2. This TCR derives from a man aged 30 to 45 in good health and CMV-seronegative. CDR3 bases: TGTGCCAGCAGTTTACGACTAGCGGGAATCAGTGAGCAGTTCTTC. It translates to CASSLRLAGISEQFF.